This TCR beta chain derives from a study of graft-versus-host responses after intestinal transplantation. Turning to the study itself: Transplant types were multivisceral, liver-intestinal, or isolated intestinal. Tacrolimus and steroids were given for two to four years to all recipients after anti-thymocyte globulin induction. Findings of the study overall: Graft-donor T cell macrochimerism in patients accompanied high graft-versus-host to host-versus-graft clonal ratios in allografts. There was an association between peak levels of circulating GvH clones and early post-transplant HvG declines.

From the graft tissue, intraepithelial and lamina propria lymphocytes were released through processing. Sequencing used immunoSEQ multiplex PCR; TCRdb keeps in-frame clones, though not all of them. This table has roughly 15,000 clones, 77% appearing once. As to this clone: Its matching antigen is unknown.

This CDR3 contains 16 residues. The V end was cut by 0 bases, the J end by 6 bases, with 17 bases between. Germline V gives CDR1 LNHNV, CDR2 YYDKDF (reference sequence). This sample comprised ileum tissue, obtained approximately 26 days after intestinal transplant. The rearrangement joins TRBV15 to TRBJ1-2; D may be TRBD1 (5 bases). This clonotype originated in a human patient who received an intestinal transplant, so some T cells may come from the graft donor. The CDR3: CATSRDLSRGSNGYTF. For the CDR3, the DNA is TGTGCCACCAGCAGAGATTTGAGTAGGGGTTCGAATGGCTACACCTTC. The full variable domain, its missing parts supplied by reference TRBV15 and TRBJ1-2, is DAMVIQNPRYQVTQFGKPVTLSCSQTLNHNVMYWYQQKSSQAPKLLFHYYDKDFNNEADTPDNFQSRRPNTSFCFLDIRSPGLGDTAMYLCATSRDLSRGSNGYTFGSGTRLTVV.